Following are 8 T cell receptor beta chains from one sample sequenced in a study of control samples from healthy donors and cancer patients. Sequenced by immunoSEQ multiplex PCR; TCRdb stores in-frame clones only, minus some. This repertoire shows 40,000 to 50,000 clones, roughly 92% found once; its top ten account for 20% to 30%. The sample was PBMCs. These receptors all stem from a woman in her forties or fifties with head and neck cancer.

This clone was counted once. The J gene is TRBJ2-2, the V gene TRBV25-1; unclear D gene. CDR1 MGHDK and CDR2 SYGVNS come from the germline V gene. This CDR3 contains 15 residues. V gave up 3 bases and J gave up 3 bases, with 11 bases separating them. The CDR3 here is CASSDDFGYTGELFF. The CDR3 DNA sequence: TGTGCCAGCAGTGACGATTTCGGTTACACCGGGGAGCTGTTTTTT.

This chain's CDR3 is CASSQGLAGAPGEQFF. In nucleotides, the CDR3 is TGTGCCAGCAGCCAAGGTCTAGCGGGGGCTCCGGGTGAGCAGTTCTTC. The V gene is TRBV14, the J gene TRBJ2-1; 10 bases are shared with TRBD2. The trim removed 1 base at V and 9 bases at J, leaving 9 bases unmatched. This CDR3 spans 16 amino acids. Germline CDR1 SGHDN, CDR2 FVKESK.

The gene calls are TRBV2 and TRBJ2-3, with 8 bases that match TRBD2. V lost 3 bases to trimming and J lost 6 bases; unmatched junction nucleotides: 5. This CDR3 contains 14 residues. The germline V gene has CDR1 SNHLY and CDR2 FYNNEI. The DNA of the CDR3 is TGTGCCAGCAGTGAGTCTAGCGGGTGGGATACGCAGTATTTT. It specifies CASSESSGWDTQYF. Supplemented by reference TRBV2 and TRBJ2-3, the full variable domain reads EPEVTQTPSHQVTQMGQEVILRCVPISNHLYFYWYRQILGQKVEFLVSFYNNEISEKSEIFDDQFSVERPDGSNFTLKIRSTKLEDSAMYFCASSESSGWDTQYFGPGTRLTVL.

The chain couples TRBV30 to TRBJ2-2; TRBD2 matches 13 bases. The ends lost 5 bases at V and 3 bases at J; junction bases unmatched: 3. This CDR3 is built from 15 residues. Germline assignment: CDR1 GTSNPN and CDR2 SVGIG (reference sequence). Here the CDR3 DNA reads TGTGCCTGGCAACTAGCGGGGGGGGACACCGGGGAGCTGTTTTTT. Residues: CAWQLAGGDTGELFF. The full variable domain, in which reference TRBV30 and TRBJ2-2 provide the parts outside the CDR3, is SQTIHQWPATLVQPVGSPLSLECTVEGTSNPNLYWYRQAAGRGLQLLFYSVGIGQISSEVPQNLSASRPQDRQFILSSKKLLLSDSGFYLCAWQLAGGDTGELFFGEGSRLTVL.

Note on this clone: Other nucleotide sequences in the sample specify the same CDR3. The V call is TRBV5-4, the J call TRBJ2-5; no clear D. Germline CDR1 and CDR2: SGHNT and YYREEE (reference sequence). CDR3 length: 16 amino acids. Trimming left V 2 bases short and J 3 bases short, with 17 bases between. CDR3 residues: CASSLKTTLGKETQYF. CDR3 coding DNA: TGTGCCAGCAGCTTAAAAACCACCCTGGGGAAAGAGACCCAGTACTTC.

V gene TRBV5-6 combines with J gene TRBJ2-3; TRBD2 is a possible D gene (6 bases). CDR3 length: 14 amino acids. CDR1 SGHDT and CDR2 YYEEEE come from the germline V gene. Trimming pared 4 bases from V and 0 bases from J, leaving 9 bases between. CDR3 nucleotides: TGTGCCAGCAGCCCCGGGAGAAGCACAGATACGCAGTATTTT. Translated, it gives CASSPGRSTDTQYF. Full variable domain (remainder filled in from reference TRBV5-6 and TRBJ2-3): DAGVTQSPTHLIKTRGQQVTLRCSPKSGHDTVSWYQQALGQGPQFIFQYYEEEERQRGNFPDRFSGHQFPNYSSELNVNALLLGDSALYLCASSPGRSTDTQYFGPGTRLTVL.

This clone was detected a few times. This chain uses TRBV27 with TRBJ1-2, with TRBD1 identical over 9 bases. This CDR3 region has 15 residues. Per germline, CDR1 MNHEY and CDR2 SMNVEV (reference sequence). The V segment lost 7 bases and the J segment 5 bases; nucleotides outside the gene matches: 11. The CDR3 spells CASTPWGTGRYGYTF. In DNA, the CDR3 is TGTGCCAGCACTCCCTGGGGGACAGGGCGGTATGGCTACACCTTC.

The chain has TRBV27 and TRBJ2-3; D tentatively reads TRBD1 or TRBD2 (6 bases each). Germline CDR1 and CDR2: MNHEY and SMNVEV (reference sequence). The CDR3 consists of 18 residues. The V and J ends lost 3 bases and 6 bases respectively, with 25 bases between them. CDR3 in amino acids: CASSFGGERGPPRDTQYF. In DNA, the CDR3 is TGTGCCAGCAGTTTTGGGGGTGAACGGGGGCCCCCCCGGGATACGCAGTATTTT.